The 27 T cell receptor beta chains below all came from one sample that was sequenced in a study of blood T cell repertoires in COVID-19. TCRdb keeps only in-frame clones here, not all; method: immunoSEQ multiplex PCR. The table has approximately 350,000 clones, about 90% seen once. Sequences were obtained from peripheral blood. The receptors here all came from a woman aged 18-29 years who had recovered from COVID-19.

V is TRBV6-2 or TRBV6-3 and J is TRBJ1-4; tentatively, D is TRBD1 (5 bases). Germline V lookup: CDR1 MNHEY, CDR2 SVGEGT. The CDR3 is made up of 14 amino acids. V lost 6 bases to trimming and J lost 4 bases, with 12 bases between them. CDR3 in DNA: TGTGCCAGCAGCCACGACAGCTTTAATGAAAAACTGTTTTTT. Its protein is CASSHDSFNEKLFF.

This clone showed up just a few times. The chain couples TRBV6-6 to TRBJ2-1, with 9 bases lining up with TRBD2. This CDR3 has 15 residues. V shed 6 bases and J 9 bases; nucleotides not matched to a gene: 12. CDR1 and CDR2 (germline): MNHNY, SVGAGI (reference sequence). In nucleotides, the CDR3 is TGTGCCAGCAGGGGCGTTAGCGGGAGATCTGGTGAGCAGTTCTTC. Translated: CASRGVSGRSGEQFF.

This clone is a singleton in its sample. J is TRBJ1-1 and V is TRBV6-5; 7 bases line up with TRBD1. Trimming took 6 bases from V and 0 from J; bases not matched to a gene: 4. The CDR3 runs 14 residues. CDR1 MNHEY and CDR2 SVGAGI come from the germline V gene. The CDR3 DNA is TGTGCCAGCAGGGACAGGTTTATGAACACTGAAGCTTTCTTT. This translates into CASRDRFMNTEAFF.

This clone was seen only once. J is TRBJ2-1 and V is TRBV30, with TRBD2 matching 9 bases. The CDR3 consists of 15 residues. With 2 bases clipped from V and 9 bases from J, the junction kept 11 bases outside the gene matches. Germline CDR1 is GTSNPN and CDR2 is SVGIG (reference sequence). In nucleotides, the CDR3 is TGTGCCTGGAGTCCGAGAGCGGGAGGAAGGAGTGAGCAGTTCTTC. It is translated as CAWSPRAGGRSEQFF.

The chain employs TRBV11-3 and TRBJ2-2; 8 nucleotides line up with TRBD2. In germline, CDR1 is SGHNT, CDR2 YENEEA. V lost 2 bases to trimming and J lost 6 bases; unmatched junction nucleotides: 11. This CDR3 is 17 amino acids long. The DNA for the CDR3 is TGTGCCAGCAGCTTAACCCCGGGACTAGTCTCCGCCGGGGAGCTGTTTTTT. Its protein product is CASSLTPGLVSAGELFF.

The genes are TRBV10-3 and TRBJ1-2; TRBD1 is a possible D gene (5 bases). This CDR3 spans 11 amino acids. Trimming pared 11 bases from V and 8 bases from J, leaving 15 bases between. Germline V gene sequence: CDR1 ENHRY, CDR2 SYGVKD. The CDR3, as DNA: TGTGCCGTGTCCCAGGGAGGAGGCTACACCTTC. Its protein product is CAVSQGGGYTF.

The chain links TRBV29-1 to TRBJ2-5, with 10 bases that match TRBD2. Germline CDR1 is SQVTM and CDR2 is ANQGSEA. This CDR3 region has 13 residues. The V and J ends lost 8 bases and 5 bases, in that order; junction bases with no gene match: 8. DNA for the CDR3: TGCAGCTTTAGCGGGAGGCCCTGGGAGACCCAGTACTTC. It is translated as CSFSGRPWETQYF.

The chain joins TRBV6-5 to TRBJ1-1; D not resolved. Germline values: CDR1 MNHEY, CDR2 SVGAGI. Trimming removed 8 bases from V and 14 bases from J, with 18 bases in between. There are 11 residues in the CDR3. CDR3 protein: CASGSTVARFF. CDR3 in DNA: TGTGCCAGCGGATCTACAGTGGCAAGGTTCTTT.

This chain connects TRBV19 to TRBJ1-2; 7 nucleotides align to TRBD1. This CDR3 spans 13 amino acids. V shed 5 bases, J shed 6 bases, and the junction held 6 bases outside the gene matches. Germline CDR1 reads LNHDA; CDR2 reads SQIVND (reference sequence). In DNA, the CDR3 is TGTGCCAGTAGTTTTGGACAGGCCGATGGCTACACCTTC. Protein sequence: CASSFGQADGYTF.

To note about this clone: Other DNA sequences in this specimen translate into the identical CDR3. This chain connects TRBV7-2 to TRBJ2-3; D is perhaps TRBD2 (6 bases). This CDR3 is built from 14 residues. CDR1 SGHTA and CDR2 FQGNSA come from the germline V gene. Trimming stripped 1 base from V and 6 bases from J, with 11 bases between. The CDR3 here is CASSLGGGRDTQYF. The CDR3 DNA sequence: TGTGCCAGCAGCTTAGGGGGAGGTCGGGATACGCAGTATTTT. The entire variable domain, with the rest obtained from reference TRBV7-2 and TRBJ2-3, is as follows: GAGVSQSPSNKVTEKGKDVELRCDPISGHTALYWYRQSLGQGLEFLIYFQGNSAPDKSGLPSDRFSAERTGGSVSTLTIQRTQQEDSAVYLCASSLGGGRDTQYFGPGTRLTVL.

The gene calls are TRBV29-1 and TRBJ2-1; D possibly corresponds to TRBD2 (5 bases). The germline V gene has CDR1 SQVTM and CDR2 ANQGSEA. The V end lost 0 bases, the J end lost 2 bases, and 11 bases lay between the germline ends. This CDR3 contains 15 residues. The CDR3 loop reads CSVEEVERAYNEQFF. The DNA of the CDR3 is TGCAGCGTTGAAGAGGTCGAGAGGGCCTACAATGAGCAGTTCTTC.

The V gene is TRBV30, the J gene TRBJ2-1, with 11 nucleotides matching TRBD2. This CDR3 region has 15 residues. From germline, CDR1 is GTSNPN and CDR2 SVGIG (reference sequence). Losses at the gene ends were 3 bases for V and 8 bases for J; bases not matched to a gene: 9. The CDR3 reads CAWSATSGSYDEQFF. As DNA, the CDR3 is TGTGCCTGGAGCGCTACTAGCGGGAGTTACGATGAGCAGTTCTTC.

The rearrangement joins TRBV25-1 to TRBJ2-6; D is unclear. Germline-derived CDR1 and CDR2 are MGHDK and SYGVNS. The CDR3 extends over 13 amino acids. V was pared by 4 bases and J by 3 bases, with 4 bases between. CDR3 nucleotides: TGTGCCAGCAGTGTCGGTGGGGCCAACGTCCTGACTTTC. Residues: CASSVGGANVLTF.

This clone was seen only a few times. V is TRBV7-9 and J is TRBJ2-1; a weak D match, TRBD1 (6 bases). Trimming stripped 6 bases from V and 6 bases from J, with 18 bases between. In germline, CDR1 is SEHNR, CDR2 FQNEAQ (reference sequence). The CDR3 is 15 residues long. The chain's CDR3 is CASRQQGDGRNEQFF. In nucleotides, the CDR3 is TGTGCCAGCAGACAACAGGGAGACGGACGCAATGAGCAGTTCTTC.

The chain recombines TRBV19 with TRBJ1-5; TRBD1 matches at 7 bases. The length of the CDR3 is 16 residues. The V gene end was trimmed by 3 bases and the J gene end by 2 bases; junction bases not matched to a gene: 7. The germline CDR1 and CDR2 sequences are LNHDA and SQIVND (reference sequence). CDR3 residues: CASSIPQQGGNQPQHF. The CDR3 coding sequence is TGTGCCAGTAGTATCCCCCAGCAGGGGGGCAATCAGCCCCAGCATTTT.

The table lists this clone with a few counts. The chain is built from TRBV7-6 and TRBJ2-3; D may be TRBD2 (11 bases). The CDR3 has 19 residues. From germline, CDR1 is SGHVS and CDR2 FNYEAQ. Trimming removed 5 bases from V and 5 bases from J, with 29 bases in between. CDR3 in DNA: TGTGCCAGCAGCGTGACAGGGGGCATCCTAGCGGGAGGAGGAGATACGCAGTATTTT. Translated: CASSVTGGILAGGGDTQYF.

Here the CDR3 DNA reads TGCGCCAGCAGCCAAGAATTAGCGGGCGCCTACAATGAGCAGTTCTTC. Protein sequence: CASSQELAGAYNEQFF. The chain uses TRBV4-3 and TRBJ2-1, with 7 bases identical to TRBD2. Germline-derived CDR1 and CDR2 are LGHNA and YSLEER. The CDR3 is 16 amino acids. V was clipped by 0 bases and J by 2 bases; unmatched bases: 4.

The chain carries TRBV11-3 and TRBJ1-4, with D possibly being TRBD1 (6 bases). Germline V gene data show CDR1 as SGHNT and CDR2 as YENEEA. Trimming cost V 1 base and J 2 bases, with 11 bases left between them. The CDR3 contains 16 residues. The CDR3 nucleotides are TGTGCCAGCAGCTTAGGACCAGGGGTCACTAATGAAAAACTGTTTTTT. Translated: CASSLGPGVTNEKLFF.

The V call is TRBV28, the J call TRBJ1-1; D is unclear. Germline V gene data show CDR1 as MDHEN and CDR2 as SYDVKM. With 3 bases removed from V and 1 base from J, the gap between germline ends came to 9 bases. This CDR3 region has 14 residues. This CDR3 reads CASSLSFGNTEAFF. The CDR3, as DNA: TGTGCCAGCAGTTTGAGCTTTGGGAACACTGAAGCTTTCTTT.

This rearrangement joins TRBV10-3 to TRBJ1-6; D call uncertain. The CDR3 totals 13 residues. Looked up from germline, CDR1 is ENHRY and CDR2 is SYGVKD. V was pared by 6 bases and J by 0 bases, with 3 bases between. The chain's CDR3 is CAISYSYNSPLHF. The CDR3 DNA reads TGTGCCATCAGCTACTCCTATAATTCACCCCTCCACTTT.

The CDR3 DNA reads TGTGCCAGCAGTTACTCCGCGGGAGGGGCCCAAGAGACCCAGTACTTC. This sequence encodes CASSYSAGGAQETQYF. The chain uses TRBV6-5 and TRBJ2-5; TRBD2 matches 9 bases. The J segment lost 1 base and the V segment lost 0 bases, leaving 3 bases of the junction unmatched. Germline V lookup: CDR1 MNHEY, CDR2 SVGAGI. This CDR3 comprises 16 residues.

The genes are TRBV25-1 and TRBJ1-4; 8 nucleotides match TRBD1. This CDR3 has 15 amino acids. Trimming at V came to 4 bases and at J to 3 bases, leaving 4 bases not matched to a gene. Per germline, CDR1 MGHDK and CDR2 SYGVNS. The CDR3 here is CASSGTGSANEKLFF. The DNA for the CDR3 is TGTGCCAGCAGTGGGACAGGGAGCGCTAATGAAAAACTGTTTTTT.

The V and J genes are TRBV6-2 or TRBV6-3 and TRBJ2-5; TRBD2 is a possible D gene (6 bases). Trimming took off 4 bases at V and 2 bases at J, with 11 bases between the two ends. The CDR3 sequence is 14 residues long. CDR1 and CDR2 from the germline V gene are MNHEY and SVGEGT. In DNA form, the CDR3 reads TGTGCCAGCAGTTGGGCTAGCGTACAAGAGACCCAGTACTTC. Amino acid sequence: CASSWASVQETQYF.

The chain recombines TRBV6-5 with TRBJ2-7; 9 bases agree with TRBD1. CDR3 length: 13 amino acids. V dropped 5 bases and J dropped 7; count of bases not matched to a gene: 6. Germline-derived CDR1 and CDR2 are MNHEY and SVGAGI. CDR3 DNA sequence: TGTGCCAGCAGTATGGGACAGGGAGGGGAGCAGTACGTC. It translates to CASSMGQGGEQYV.

J is TRBJ1-1 and V is TRBV18; no clear D gene. This CDR3 comprises 13 residues. Germline V gene sequence: CDR1 KGHSH, CDR2 LQKENI. With 3 bases removed from V and 3 bases from J, the gap between germline ends came to 8 bases. The DNA of the CDR3 is TGTGCCAGCTCACCGCCCGGAGACACTGAAGCTTTCTTT. Protein sequence: CASSPPGDTEAFF. Full variable domain (remainder filled in from reference TRBV18 and TRBJ1-1): NAGVMQNPRHLVRRRGQEARLRCSPMKGHSHVYWYRQLPEEGLKFMVYLQKENIIDESGMPKERFSAEFPKEGPSILRIQQVVRGDSAAYFCASSPPGDTEAFFGQGTRLTVV.

The chain has TRBV5-1 and TRBJ2-7, with 11 bases identical to TRBD2. V dropped 1 base and J dropped 5; count of bases not matched to a gene: 5. The CDR3 totals 15 residues. From germline, CDR1 is SGHRS and CDR2 YFSETQ. The CDR3: CASSLPSGRRDEQYV. CDR3 nucleotide sequence: TGCGCCAGCAGCTTGCCTAGCGGGAGGAGGGACGAGCAGTACGTC.

In its sample, this clone was seen once. V and J are TRBV28 and TRBJ1-2, with TRBD1 as a possible D gene (6 bases). CDR3 length: 16 residues. The ends were cut back, 2 bases at V and 2 bases at J, with 15 bases in the middle. Germline V gene sequence: CDR1 MDHEN, CDR2 SYDVKM. The DNA for the CDR3 is TGTGCCAGCAGTTTAAGTTTCCAGGGGCCAAACTATGGCTACACCTTC. This codes for CASSLSFQGPNYGYTF.